The entry that follows covers one T cell receptor beta chain sequence. What it binds is not known. One entry per CDR3 protein results from TCRdb running MiXCR on the 5' RACE reads. The sample lists hundreds of thousands of distinct CDR3 sequences; approximately 12% were seen once. The data originate from a study of T cells after yellow fever vaccination. Study results and limitations: Bulk-population clonotypes that are abundant could appear as contaminants in FACS-sorted repertoires. A minor fraction of clonotypes spanned both CD4 and CD8 compartments. It was a weaker secondary response, yet one that peaked faster, at day 5 versus 15. Reappearance after the booster was seen for most primary-vaccination clones, at roughly 96% CD4 and 75% to 90% CD8.

The sample consisted of PBMCs, taken on the day of the yellow fever booster vaccination. This clonotype was obtained from a young man who received the YFV17D yellow fever vaccine.

CDR3 nucleotides: TGCGCCAGCAGCCAAGAGTCGGGACGAAACTACGAGCAGTACTTC. Translating it yields CASSQESGRNYEQYF. This chain uses TRBV4-3 with TRBJ2-7, with D tentatively TRBD1 or TRBD2 (5 bases each). V was clipped by 0 bases and J by 3 bases, with 12 bases between them. CDR1 and CDR2 from the germline V gene are LGHNA and YSLEER. The CDR3 covers 15 residues.